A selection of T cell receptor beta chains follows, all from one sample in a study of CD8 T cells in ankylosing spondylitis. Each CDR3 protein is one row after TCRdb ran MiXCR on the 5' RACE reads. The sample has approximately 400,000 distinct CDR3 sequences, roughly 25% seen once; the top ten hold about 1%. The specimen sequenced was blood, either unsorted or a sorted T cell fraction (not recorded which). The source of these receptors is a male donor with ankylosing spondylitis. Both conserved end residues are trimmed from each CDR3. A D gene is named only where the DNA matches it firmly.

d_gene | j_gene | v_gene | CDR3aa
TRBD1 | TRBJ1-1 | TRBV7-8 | ASSLAWEGAVAF
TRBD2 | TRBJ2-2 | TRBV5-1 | ASSFLAGQNTGELF
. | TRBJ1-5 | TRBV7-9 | ASSRDRQPQH
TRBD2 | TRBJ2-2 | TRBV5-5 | ASRAGTSGANTGELF
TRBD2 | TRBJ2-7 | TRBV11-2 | ASSLVLAGGYEQY
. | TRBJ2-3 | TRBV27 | ASSLWDPRRGGTDTQY
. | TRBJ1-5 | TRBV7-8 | ASSLALTSNQPQH
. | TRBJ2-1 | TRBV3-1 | ASSRSGEDEQF
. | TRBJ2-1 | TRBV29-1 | SVERDLYNEQF
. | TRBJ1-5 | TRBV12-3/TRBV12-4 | ASSPLPPGSGQPQH